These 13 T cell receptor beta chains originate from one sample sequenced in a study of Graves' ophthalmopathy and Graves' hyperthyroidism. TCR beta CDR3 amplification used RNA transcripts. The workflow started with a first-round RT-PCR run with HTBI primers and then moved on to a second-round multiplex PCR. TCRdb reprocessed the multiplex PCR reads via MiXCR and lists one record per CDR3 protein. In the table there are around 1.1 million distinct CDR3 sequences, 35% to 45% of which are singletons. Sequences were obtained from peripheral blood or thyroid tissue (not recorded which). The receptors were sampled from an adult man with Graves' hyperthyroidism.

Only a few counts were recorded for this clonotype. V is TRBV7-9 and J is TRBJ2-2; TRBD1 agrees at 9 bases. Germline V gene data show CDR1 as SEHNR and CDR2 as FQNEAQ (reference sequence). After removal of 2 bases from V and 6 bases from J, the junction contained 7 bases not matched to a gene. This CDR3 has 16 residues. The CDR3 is CASSLNPGQGPGELFF. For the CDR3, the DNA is TGTGCCAGCAGCTTAAATCCGGGACAGGGTCCCGGGGAGCTGTTTTTT.

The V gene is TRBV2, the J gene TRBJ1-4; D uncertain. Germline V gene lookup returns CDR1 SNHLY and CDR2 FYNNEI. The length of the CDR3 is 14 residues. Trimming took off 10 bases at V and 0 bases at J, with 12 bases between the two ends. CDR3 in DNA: TGTGCCACCACCGGGCAGGCAACTAATGAAAAACTGTTTTTT. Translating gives CATTGQATNEKLFF.

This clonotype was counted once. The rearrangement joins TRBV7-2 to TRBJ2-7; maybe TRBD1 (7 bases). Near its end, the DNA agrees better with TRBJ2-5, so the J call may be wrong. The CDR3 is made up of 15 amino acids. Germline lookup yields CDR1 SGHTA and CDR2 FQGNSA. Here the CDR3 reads CASRAGGTMEETQYF. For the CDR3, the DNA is TGTGCCAGCAGGGCAGGGGGGACAATGGAAGAGACCCAGTACTTC.

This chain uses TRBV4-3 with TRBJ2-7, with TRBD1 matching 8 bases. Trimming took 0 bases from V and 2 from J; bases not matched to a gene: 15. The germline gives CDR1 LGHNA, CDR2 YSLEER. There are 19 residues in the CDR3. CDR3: CASSQDLTGATRHPYEQYF. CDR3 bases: TGCGCCAGCAGCCAAGATTTGACAGGGGCGACACGACACCCCTACGAGCAGTACTTC.

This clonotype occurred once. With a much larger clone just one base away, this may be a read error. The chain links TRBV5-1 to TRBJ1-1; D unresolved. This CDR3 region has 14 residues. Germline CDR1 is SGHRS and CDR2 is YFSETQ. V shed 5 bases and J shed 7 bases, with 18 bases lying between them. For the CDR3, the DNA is TGCGCCAGCAGGGTTGATGTGGCAGTACTTGAAGCTTTCTTT. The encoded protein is CASRVDVAVLEAFF.

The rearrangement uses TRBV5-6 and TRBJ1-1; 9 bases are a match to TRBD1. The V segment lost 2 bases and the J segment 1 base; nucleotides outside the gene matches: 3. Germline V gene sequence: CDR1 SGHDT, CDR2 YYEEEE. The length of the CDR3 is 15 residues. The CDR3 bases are TGTGCCAGCAGCTTTGACAGGGGGACGAACACTGAAGCTTTCTTT. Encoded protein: CASSFDRGTNTEAFF. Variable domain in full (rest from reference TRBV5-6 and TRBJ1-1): DAGVTQSPTHLIKTRGQQVTLRCSPKSGHDTVSWYQQALGQGPQFIFQYYEEEERQRGNFPDRFSGHQFPNYSSELNVNALLLGDSALYLCASSFDRGTNTEAFFGQGTRLTVV.

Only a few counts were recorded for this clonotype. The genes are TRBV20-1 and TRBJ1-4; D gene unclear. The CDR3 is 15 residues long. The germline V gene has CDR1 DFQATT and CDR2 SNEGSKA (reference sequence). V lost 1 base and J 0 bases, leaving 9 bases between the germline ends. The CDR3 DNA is TGCAGTGCTAGAGTGGCCAGTTCAACTAATGAAAAACTGTTTTTT. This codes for CSARVASSTNEKLFF.

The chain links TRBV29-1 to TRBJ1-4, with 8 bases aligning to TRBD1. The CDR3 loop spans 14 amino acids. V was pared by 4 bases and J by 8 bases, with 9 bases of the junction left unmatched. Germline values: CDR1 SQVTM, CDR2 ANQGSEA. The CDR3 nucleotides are TGCAGCGTTGGGTTTGGCAGGGGGCAAGAAAAACTGTTTTTT. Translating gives CSVGFGRGQEKLFF.

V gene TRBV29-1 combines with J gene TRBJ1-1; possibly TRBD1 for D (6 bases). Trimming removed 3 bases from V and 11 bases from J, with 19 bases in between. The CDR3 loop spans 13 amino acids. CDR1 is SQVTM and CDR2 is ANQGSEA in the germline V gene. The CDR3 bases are TGCAGCGTTGAGGGACGTATCCAAACAGGGGCTTTCTTT. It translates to CSVEGRIQTGAFF.

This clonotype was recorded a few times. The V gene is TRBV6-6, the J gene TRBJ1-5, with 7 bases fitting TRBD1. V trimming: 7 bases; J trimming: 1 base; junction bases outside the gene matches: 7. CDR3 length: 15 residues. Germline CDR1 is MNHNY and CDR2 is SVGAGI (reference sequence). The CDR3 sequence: CASIDQGGSNQPQHF. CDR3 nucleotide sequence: TGTGCCAGCATAGACCAGGGGGGAAGCAATCAGCCCCAGCATTTT.

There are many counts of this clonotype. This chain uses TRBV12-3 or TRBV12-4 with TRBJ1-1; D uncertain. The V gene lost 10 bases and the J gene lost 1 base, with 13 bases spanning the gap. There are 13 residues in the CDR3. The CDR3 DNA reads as TGTGCCACTACGCGGGCCGAGAACACTGAAGCTTTCTTT. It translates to CATTRAENTEAFF.

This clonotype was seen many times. Here the CDR3 DNA reads TGCGCCAGCAGCTGGGGACAGACAGGGACCTACGAGCAGTACTTC. This sequence encodes CASSWGQTGTYEQYF. V gene TRBV5-1 combines with J gene TRBJ2-7; TRBD1 aligns across 7 bases. V dropped 3 bases and J dropped 2; count of bases not matched to a gene: 8. The CDR3 runs 15 residues. Germline CDR1 and CDR2: SGHRS and YFSETQ.

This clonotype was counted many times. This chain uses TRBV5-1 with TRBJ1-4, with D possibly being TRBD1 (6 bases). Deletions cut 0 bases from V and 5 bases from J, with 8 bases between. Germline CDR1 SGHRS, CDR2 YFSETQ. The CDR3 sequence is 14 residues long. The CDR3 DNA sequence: TGCGCCAGCAGCTTGGCCCAGGGGAATGAAAAACTGTTTTTT. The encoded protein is CASSLAQGNEKLFF.